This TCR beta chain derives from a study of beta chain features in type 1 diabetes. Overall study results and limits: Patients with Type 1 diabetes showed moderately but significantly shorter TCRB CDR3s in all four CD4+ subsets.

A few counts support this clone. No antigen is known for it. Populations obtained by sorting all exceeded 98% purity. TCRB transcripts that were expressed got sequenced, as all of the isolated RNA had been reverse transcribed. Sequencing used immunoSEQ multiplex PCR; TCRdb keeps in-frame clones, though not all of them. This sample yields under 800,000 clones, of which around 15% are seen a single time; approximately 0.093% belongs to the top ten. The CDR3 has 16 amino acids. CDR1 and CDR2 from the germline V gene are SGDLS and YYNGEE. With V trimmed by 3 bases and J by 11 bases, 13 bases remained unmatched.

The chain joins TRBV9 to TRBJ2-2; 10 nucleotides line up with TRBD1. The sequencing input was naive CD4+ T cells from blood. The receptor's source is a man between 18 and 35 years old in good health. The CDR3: CASSGSGTGEGRELFF. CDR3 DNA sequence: TGTGCCAGCAGCGGTAGCGGGACAGGGGAAGGGAGAGAGCTGTTTTTT.